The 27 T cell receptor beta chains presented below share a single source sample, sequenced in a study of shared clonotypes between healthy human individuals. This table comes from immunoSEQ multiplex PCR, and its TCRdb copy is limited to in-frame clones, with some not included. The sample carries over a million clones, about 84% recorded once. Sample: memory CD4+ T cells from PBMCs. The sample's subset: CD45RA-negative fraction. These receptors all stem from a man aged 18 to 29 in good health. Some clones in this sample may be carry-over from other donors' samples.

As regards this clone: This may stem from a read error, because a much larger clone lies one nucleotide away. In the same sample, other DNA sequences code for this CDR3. CDR3 amino acids: CASSGWRAQYF. The CDR3, as DNA: TGCGCCAGCAGTGGATGGAGGGCCCAGTACTTC. The rearrangement joins TRBV28 to TRBJ2-5; a possible D gene is TRBD2 (6 bases). The germline V gene has CDR1 MDHEN and CDR2 SYDVKM. The CDR3 covers 11 residues.

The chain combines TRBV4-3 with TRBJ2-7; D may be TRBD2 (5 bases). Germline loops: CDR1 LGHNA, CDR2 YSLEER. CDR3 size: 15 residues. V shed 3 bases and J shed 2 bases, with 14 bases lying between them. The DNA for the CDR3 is TGCGCCAGCAGCCACCCCGCCCCGGGGACCTACGAGCAGTACTTC. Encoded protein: CASSHPAPGTYEQYF.

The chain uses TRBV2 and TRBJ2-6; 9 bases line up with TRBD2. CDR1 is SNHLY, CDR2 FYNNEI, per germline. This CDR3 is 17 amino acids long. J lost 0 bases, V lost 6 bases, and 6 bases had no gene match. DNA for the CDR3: TGTGCCAGCAGCCCGCTAGCGGGGAACTCTGGGGCCAACGTCCTGACTTTC. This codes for CASSPLAGNSGANVLTF.

For the CDR3, the DNA is TGTGCCAGCAGCTTAGGCTTCGGGGTACCCCTCCACTTT. It specifies CASSLGFGVPLHF. The V and J genes are TRBV7-2 and TRBJ1-6; D remains unclear. V was trimmed by 1 base and J by 12 bases, leaving 10 bases between them. The length of the CDR3 is 13 residues. Germline CDR1 is SGHTA and CDR2 is FQGNSA.

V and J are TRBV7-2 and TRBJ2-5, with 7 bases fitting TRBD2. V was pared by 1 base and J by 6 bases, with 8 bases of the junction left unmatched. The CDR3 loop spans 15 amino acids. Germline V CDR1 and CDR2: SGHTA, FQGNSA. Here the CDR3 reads CASSLGRTSGQTQYF. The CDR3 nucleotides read TGTGCCAGCAGCTTAGGAAGGACTAGTGGGCAGACCCAGTACTTC.

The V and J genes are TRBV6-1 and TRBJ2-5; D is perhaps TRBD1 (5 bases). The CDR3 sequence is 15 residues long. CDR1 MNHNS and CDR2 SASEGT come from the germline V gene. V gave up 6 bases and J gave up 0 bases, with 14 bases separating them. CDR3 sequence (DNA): TGTGCCAGCAGCGGCCGACAGACCAACCAAGAGACCCAGTACTTC. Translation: CASSGRQTNQETQYF.

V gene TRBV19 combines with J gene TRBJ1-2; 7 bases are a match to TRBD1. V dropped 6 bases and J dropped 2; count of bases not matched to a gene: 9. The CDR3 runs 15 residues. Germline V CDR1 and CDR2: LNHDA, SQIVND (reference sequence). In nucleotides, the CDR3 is TGTGCCAGTAGGATCCGGACAGGCGAAAACTATGGCTACACCTTC. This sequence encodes CASRIRTGENYGYTF. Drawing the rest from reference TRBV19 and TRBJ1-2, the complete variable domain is DGGITQSPKYLFRKEGQNVTLSCEQNLNHDAMYWYRQDPGQGLRLIYYSQIVNDFQKGDIAEGYSVSREKKESFPLTVTSAQKNPTAFYLCASRIRTGENYGYTFGSGTRLTVV.

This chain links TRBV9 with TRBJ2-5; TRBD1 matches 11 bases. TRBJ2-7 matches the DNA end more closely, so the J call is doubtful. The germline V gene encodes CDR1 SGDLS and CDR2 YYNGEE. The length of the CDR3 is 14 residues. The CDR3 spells CASSPDRGRYEQYF. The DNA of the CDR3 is TGTGCCAGCAGCCCGGACAGGGGGCGGTACGAGCAGTACTTC.

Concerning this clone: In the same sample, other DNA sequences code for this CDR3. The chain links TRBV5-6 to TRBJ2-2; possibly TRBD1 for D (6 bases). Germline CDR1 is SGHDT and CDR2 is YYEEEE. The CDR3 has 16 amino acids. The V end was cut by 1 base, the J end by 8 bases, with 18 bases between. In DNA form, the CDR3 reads TGTGCCAGCAGCTTGTTGGGGGCGCAACGCGGTGGGGAGCTGTTTTTT. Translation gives CASSLLGAQRGGELFF.

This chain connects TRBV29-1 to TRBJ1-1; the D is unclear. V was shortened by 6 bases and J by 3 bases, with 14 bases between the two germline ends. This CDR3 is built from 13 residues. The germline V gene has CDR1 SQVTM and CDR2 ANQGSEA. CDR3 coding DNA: TGCAGCGTGAGGAGAGAACCCTACACTGAAGCTTTCTTT. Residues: CSVRREPYTEAFF.

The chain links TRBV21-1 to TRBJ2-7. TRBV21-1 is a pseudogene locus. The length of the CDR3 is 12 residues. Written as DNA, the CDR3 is TGTGCCAGTAGCGGGCTGGAGAACGAGCAGTACTTC. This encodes CASSGLENEQYF.

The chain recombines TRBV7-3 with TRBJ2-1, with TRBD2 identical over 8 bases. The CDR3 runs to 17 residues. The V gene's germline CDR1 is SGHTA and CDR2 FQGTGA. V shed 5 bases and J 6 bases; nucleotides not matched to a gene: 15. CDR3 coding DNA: TGTGCCAGCAGCCCAGAGGCCAATAGCGGGGCACCCAATGAGCAGTTCTTC. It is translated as CASSPEANSGAPNEQFF. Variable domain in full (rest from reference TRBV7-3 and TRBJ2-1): GAGVSQTPSNKVTEKGKYVELRCDPISGHTALYWYRQSLGQGPEFLIYFQGTGAADDSGLPNDRFFAVRPEGSVSTLKIQRTERGDSAVYLCASSPEANSGAPNEQFFGPGTRLTVL.

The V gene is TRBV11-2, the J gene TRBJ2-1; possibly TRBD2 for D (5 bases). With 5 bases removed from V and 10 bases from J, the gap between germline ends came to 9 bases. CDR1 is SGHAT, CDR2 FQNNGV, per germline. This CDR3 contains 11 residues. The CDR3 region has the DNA TGTGCCAGCAGCCTCAGAGGGGAGCAGTTCTTC. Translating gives CASSLRGEQFF.

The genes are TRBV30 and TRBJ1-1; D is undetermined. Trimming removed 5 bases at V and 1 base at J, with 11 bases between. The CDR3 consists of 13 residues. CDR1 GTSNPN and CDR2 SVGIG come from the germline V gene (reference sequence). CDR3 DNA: TGTGCCTGGCAGATGGGGTCGAACACTGAAGCTTTCTTT. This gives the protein CAWQMGSNTEAFF. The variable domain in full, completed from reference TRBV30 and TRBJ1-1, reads SQTIHQWPATLVQPVGSPLSLECTVEGTSNPNLYWYRQAAGRGLQLLFYSVGIGQISSEVPQNLSASRPQDRQFILSSKKLLLSDSGFYLCAWQMGSNTEAFFGQGTRLTVV.

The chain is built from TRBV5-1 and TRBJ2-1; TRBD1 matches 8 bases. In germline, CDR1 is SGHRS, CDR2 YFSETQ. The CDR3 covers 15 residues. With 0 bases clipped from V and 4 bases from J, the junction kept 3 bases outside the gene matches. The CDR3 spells CASSLAGQEYNEQFF. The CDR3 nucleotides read TGCGCCAGCAGCTTGGCGGGACAGGAATACAATGAGCAGTTCTTC.

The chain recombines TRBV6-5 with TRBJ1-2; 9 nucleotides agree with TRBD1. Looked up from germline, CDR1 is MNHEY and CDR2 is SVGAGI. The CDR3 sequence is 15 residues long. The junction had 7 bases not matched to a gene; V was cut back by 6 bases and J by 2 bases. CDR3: CASRSHRGLNYGYTF. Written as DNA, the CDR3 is TGTGCCAGCAGGTCTCACAGGGGGCTGAACTATGGCTACACCTTC.

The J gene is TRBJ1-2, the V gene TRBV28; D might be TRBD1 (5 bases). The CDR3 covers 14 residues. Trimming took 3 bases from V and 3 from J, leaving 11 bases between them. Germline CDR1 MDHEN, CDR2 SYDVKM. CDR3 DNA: TGTGCCAGCAGTTTCGGAGGGGTCGACTATGGCTACACCTTC. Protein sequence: CASSFGGVDYGYTF.

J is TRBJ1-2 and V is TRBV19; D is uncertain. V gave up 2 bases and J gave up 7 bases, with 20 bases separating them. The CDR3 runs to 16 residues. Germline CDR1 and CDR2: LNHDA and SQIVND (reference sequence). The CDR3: CASSIRSRGITGGYTF. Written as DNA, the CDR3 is TGTGCCAGTAGTATAAGGTCGCGTGGGATCACCGGTGGCTACACCTTC.

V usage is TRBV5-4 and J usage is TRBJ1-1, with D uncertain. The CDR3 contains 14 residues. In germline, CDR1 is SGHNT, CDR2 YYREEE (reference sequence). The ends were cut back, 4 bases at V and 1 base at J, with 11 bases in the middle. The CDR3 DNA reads TGTGCCAGCAGCCGCGACAAGGGGAACACTGAAGCTTTCTTT. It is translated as CASSRDKGNTEAFF.

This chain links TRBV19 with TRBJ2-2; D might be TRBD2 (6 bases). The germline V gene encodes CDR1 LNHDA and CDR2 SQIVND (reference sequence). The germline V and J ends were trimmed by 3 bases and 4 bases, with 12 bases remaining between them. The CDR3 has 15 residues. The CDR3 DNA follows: TGTGCCAGTAGTATGCCGGGAGAGAGCACCGGGGAGCTGTTTTTT. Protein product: CASSMPGESTGELFF.

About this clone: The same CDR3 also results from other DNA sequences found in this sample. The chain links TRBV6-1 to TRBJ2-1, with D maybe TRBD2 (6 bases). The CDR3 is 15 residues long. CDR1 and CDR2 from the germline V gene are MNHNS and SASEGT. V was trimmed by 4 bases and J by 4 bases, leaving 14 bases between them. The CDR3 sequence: CASSGRSGAYNEQFF. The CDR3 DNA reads TGTGCCAGCAGTGGACGTAGCGGAGCATACAATGAGCAGTTCTTC.

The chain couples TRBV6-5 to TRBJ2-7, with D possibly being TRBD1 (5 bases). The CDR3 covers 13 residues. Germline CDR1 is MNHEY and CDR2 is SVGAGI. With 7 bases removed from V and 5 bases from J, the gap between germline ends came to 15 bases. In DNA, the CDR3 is TGTGCCAGCACCCCAGCGCGGACAAACGAGCAGTACTTC. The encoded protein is CASTPARTNEQYF.

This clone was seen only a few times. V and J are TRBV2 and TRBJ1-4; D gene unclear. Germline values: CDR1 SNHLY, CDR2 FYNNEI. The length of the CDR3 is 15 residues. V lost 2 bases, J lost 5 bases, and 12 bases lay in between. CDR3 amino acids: CASSEYARLNEKLFF. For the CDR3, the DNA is TGTGCCAGCAGTGAATACGCACGTCTAAATGAAAAACTGTTTTTT.

The CDR3 loop reads CASSDVGGHEQYF. CDR3 DNA: TGTGCCAGCAGCGACGTGGGTGGCCACGAGCAGTACTTC. The rearrangement joins TRBV7-6 to TRBJ2-7; D ambiguous. The CDR3 consists of 13 residues. Deletions cut 5 bases from V and 5 bases from J, with 13 bases between. From germline, CDR1 is SGHVS and CDR2 FNYEAQ.

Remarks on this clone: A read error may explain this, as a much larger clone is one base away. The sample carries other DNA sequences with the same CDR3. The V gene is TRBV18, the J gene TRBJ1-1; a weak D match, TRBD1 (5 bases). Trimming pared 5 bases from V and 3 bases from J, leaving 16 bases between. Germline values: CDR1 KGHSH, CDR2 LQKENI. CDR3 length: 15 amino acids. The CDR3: CASSMGGGVDTEAFF. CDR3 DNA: TGTGCCAGCTCAATGGGGGGAGGAGTAGACACTGAAGCTTTCTTT. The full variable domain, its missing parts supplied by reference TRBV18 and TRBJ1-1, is NAGVMQNPRHLVRRRGQEARLRCSPMKGHSHVYWYRQLPEEGLKFMVYLQKENIIDESGMPKERFSAEFPKEGPSILRIQQVVRGDSAAYFCASSMGGGVDTEAFFGQGTRLTVV.

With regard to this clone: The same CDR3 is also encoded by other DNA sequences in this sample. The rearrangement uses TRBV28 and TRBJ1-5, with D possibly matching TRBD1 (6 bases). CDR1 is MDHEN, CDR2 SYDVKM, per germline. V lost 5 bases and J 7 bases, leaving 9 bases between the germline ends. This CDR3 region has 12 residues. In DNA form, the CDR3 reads TGTGCCAGCAGTCTAGGGGGACAGCCCCAGCATTTT. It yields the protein CASSLGGQPQHF.

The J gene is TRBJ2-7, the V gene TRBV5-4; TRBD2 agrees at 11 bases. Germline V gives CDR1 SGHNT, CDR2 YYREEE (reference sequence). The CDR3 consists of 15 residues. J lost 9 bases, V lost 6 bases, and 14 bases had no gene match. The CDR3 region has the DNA TGTGCCAGCACCCATACCGGGACTAGCGGCCGTTTGCAGTACTTC. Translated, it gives CASTHTGTSGRLQYF.